This TCR beta chain was retrieved from a study of blood T cell repertoires in COVID-19. Across the study: Specimens from acute and convalescent COVID-19 originated in the United States, Italy and Spain. PBMCs, B-cell-depleted T cells, or T cells provided the cDNA or gDNA that made up the material.

Authors' analysis steps: From reference gene primer amplification, estimates of nucleated cell counts were derived. Generated by immunoSEQ multiplex PCR, the TCRdb table keeps only in-frame clones and is missing some. That table is the source of V, J and clone size, and D and trimming were worked out from the DNA. Of under 150,000 clones listed, about four fifths are singletons. Trimming removed 11 bases from V and 1 base from J; junction bases left unmatched: 7. The V gene's germline CDR1 is MNHEY and CDR2 SVGAGI. The CDR3 sequence is 13 residues long. The sequenced material came from peripheral blood. The V gene is TRBV6-5, the J gene TRBJ1-1; 7 nucleotides line up with TRBD1. The clonotype comes from a man older than 75 with active or convalescent COVID-19. The CDR3 region is CASRDRANTEAFF. The CDR3 bases are TGTGCCTCCCGGGACAGAGCGAACACTGAAGCTTTCTTT.